A selection of T cell receptor beta chains follows, all from one sample in a study of T cells in Graves' hyperthyroidism and ophthalmopathy. One entry per CDR3 protein, called by TCRdb with MiXCR from the multiplex PCR reads. The table has approximately 610,000 distinct CDR3 sequences, over 15% seen once; the top ten hold around 18%. The specimen was blood. These receptors were obtained from a woman aged 18-29 years with Graves' hyperthyroidism. CDR3s leave out the opening cysteine and the closing phenylalanine or tryptophan.

TRBV4-3	TRBJ2-5	ASSRRRTGQETQY
TRBV5-1	TRBJ2-7	ASSRDEGGYEQY
TRBV6-1	TRBJ1-6	ASSEAGTTFSSPLH
TRBV28	TRBJ2-1	ASRPGLAGSNEQF
TRBV29-1	TRBJ2-5	SGWRGYQETQY
TRBV20-1	TRBJ1-2	SAVTGTDYGYT
TRBV28	TRBJ1-5	ASSLAIISNQPQH
TRBV6-6	TRBJ1-3	ASSYKRGGPGNTIY
TRBV2	TRBJ2-7	ASSPKTGYPYEQY
TRBV15	TRBJ1-3	ATSRDPDGDTIY
TRBV20-1	TRBJ2-2	SARGPGGFPGELF
TRBV20-1	TRBJ2-7	SATSLAGIYEQY
TRBV28	TRBJ2-7	ASSERENEQY
TRBV4-1	TRBJ2-3	ASSQTGVGDTQY
TRBV7-9	TRBJ2-7	ASSSARDTSVHEQY
TRBV6-5	TRBJ2-5	ASSYRETSWEY
TRBV10-1	TRBJ2-3	ASSPDRAREDTQY
TRBV4-3	TRBJ2-7	ASSQGQGVSYEQY
TRBV7-9	TRBJ2-3	ASSYFLAGSSTDTQY
TRBV28	TRBJ1-1	ASRLDRGAF
TRBV2	TRBJ2-7	ASSEEGQGVNEQY
TRBV19	TRBJ1-1	ASSIITGGPNTEAF
TRBV25-1	TRBJ1-6	ASSEQGPEIGALH
TRBV20-1	TRBJ2-7	SARLAGPSYEQY
TRBV4-1	TRBJ2-4	ASSQPSAVRYNIQY
TRBV6-5	TRBJ1-2	ASSYGQGAYYGYT
TRBV6-2/TRBV6-3	TRBJ2-5	ASRGQLSGTQY
TRBV4-2	TRBJ2-4	ASSQEPSGPENIQY
TRBV28	TRBJ1-5	ASSRGPSNQPQH
TRBV24-1	TRBJ1-5	ATSDGRSGHSNQPQH
TRBV5-1	TRBJ2-7	ASSPGQGARYEQY
TRBV7-2	TRBJ2-5	ASSLFESSETQY
TRBV13	TRBJ2-1	ASSPRLAPNYNEQF
TRBV20-1	TRBJ2-4	SAPLTGGANIQY
TRBV18	TRBJ2-2	ASSPPLMAGNTGELF
TRBV10-2	TRBJ1-6	ASRDRDNSPLH
TRBV10-1	TRBJ2-1	ASSEFSGGGEQF